The 27 T cell receptor beta chains presented below share a single source sample, sequenced in a study of T cells in tuberculosis (dated by TCRdb to the late 2010s). Library creation used the immunoSEQ multiplex PCR assay. TCRdb re-hosts the immuneACCESS table, in-frame sequences only. Its copies lack some clones; in the studies checked, an unresolved V gene accounts for under half of them, and the cause for the rest is not known. The sample table contains approximately 88,000 clones; only one count was recorded for roughly 91% of them. Approximately 2% of the sample rests with the top ten. PBMC were thawed, rested overnight, stained with a GMM-loaded CD1B tetramer, a Live/Dead dye and anti-CD3, and then sorted on a FACS Aria II. CD1B tetramers were loaded with C32 glucose monomycolate purified from Rhodococcus equi. What was sequenced was CD1b-GMM tetramer-negative cells sorted from PBMCs. Explained via the paper, the cell subset or site label denotes: T cells not binding CD1B-GMM tetramer, sorted from same donor. The receptors were sampled from an adult woman with latent tuberculosis.

The chain employs TRBV10-1 and TRBJ2-7, with D tentatively TRBD2 (5 bases). This CDR3 is 12 amino acids long. The germline V gene has CDR1 WNHNN and CDR2 SYGVQD (reference sequence). Trimming shortened V by 10 bases and J by 3 bases, and 13 bases separated the two germline ends. The CDR3 sequence: CAIRPRDYEQYV. CDR3 coding DNA: TGCGCCATCCGTCCACGGGACTACGAGCAGTACGTC.

V usage is TRBV10-2 and J usage is TRBJ1-6; D not resolved. V was trimmed by 4 bases and J by 8 bases, leaving 12 bases between them. The germline V gene encodes CDR1 WSHSY and CDR2 SAAADI. The CDR3 contains 14 residues. DNA for the CDR3: TGCGCCAGCAGTGTGGGGTCGAGGGATTCACCCCTCCACTTT. It specifies CASSVGSRDSPLHF.

V gene TRBV6-1 combines with J gene TRBJ2-5, with a weak D call TRBD1 (5 bases). This CDR3 is built from 13 residues. The germline CDR1 and CDR2 sequences are MNHNS and SASEGT. The V end lost 6 bases, the J end lost 0 bases, and 8 bases lay between the germline ends. CDR3 in amino acids: CASRQANQETQYF. CDR3 DNA: TGTGCCAGCAGACAGGCTAACCAAGAGACCCAGTACTTC.

V usage is TRBV7-9 and J usage is TRBJ2-7; 7 nucleotides line up with TRBD1. The germline V gene encodes CDR1 SEHNR and CDR2 FQNEAQ (reference sequence). V shed 3 bases, J shed 0 bases, and the junction held 5 bases outside the gene matches. CDR3 size: 15 residues. The CDR3 coding sequence is TGTGCCAGCAGCTTCGAATGGGACAGCTCCTACGAGCAGTACGTC. Protein product: CASSFEWDSSYEQYV.

This chain links TRBV6-5 with TRBJ2-1; 13 bases map to TRBD2. This CDR3 has 14 amino acids. Germline CDR1 and CDR2: MNHEY and SVGAGI. Trimming cost V 4 bases and J 10 bases; bases outside gene matches: 4. The CDR3 sequence is CASSSGLAGEEQFF. The CDR3 DNA sequence: TGTGCCAGCAGTTCTGGACTAGCGGGGGAAGAGCAGTTCTTC.

The J gene is TRBJ1-1, the V gene TRBV7-9; a possible D gene is TRBD1 (5 bases). Trimming took 2 bases from V and 3 from J, leaving 16 bases between them. The CDR3 has 16 residues. Germline V gene lookup returns CDR1 SEHNR and CDR2 FQNEAQ (reference sequence). Written as DNA, the CDR3 is TGTGCCAGCAGCTTATCCTGGGAGGGGCGCTACACTGAAGCTTTCTTT. Protein sequence: CASSLSWEGRYTEAFF.

The J gene is TRBJ2-7, the V gene TRBV7-7; a weak D match, TRBD2 (5 bases). Germline V CDR1 and CDR2: SSHAT, FNYEAQ (reference sequence). The CDR3 contains 15 residues. CDR3 protein: CASSLAPGVGVEQYV. The CDR3 bases are TGTGCTAGCAGCTTAGCGCCCGGGGTCGGGGTCGAGCAGTACGTC.

This rearrangement joins TRBV7-9 to TRBJ2-1, with 15 bases that match TRBD2. This CDR3 spans 17 amino acids. Looked up from germline, CDR1 is SEHNR and CDR2 is FQNEAQ (reference sequence). V lost 5 bases and J lost 9; bases outside the gene matches: 11. As DNA, the CDR3 is TGTGCCAGCAGCCACGGACTAGCGGGGGGGCCGGAGGGTGAGCAGTTCTTC. Its protein product is CASSHGLAGGPEGEQFF. Looking up the rest from reference TRBV7-9 and TRBJ2-1 gives the full variable domain: DTGVSQNPRHKITKRGQNVTFRCDPISEHNRLYWYRQTLGQGPEFLTYFQNEAQLEKSRLLSDRFSAERPKGSFSTLEIQRTEQGDSAMYLCASSHGLAGGPEGEQFFGPGTRLTVL.

This clone was seen many times. J is TRBJ1-5 and V is TRBV27; no reliable D call. CDR3 size: 13 residues. V was cut by 5 bases and J by 4 bases, with 9 bases left in between. The V gene's germline CDR1 is MNHEY and CDR2 SMNVEV (reference sequence). This CDR3 is CASSRRTNQPQHF. In nucleotides, the CDR3 is TGTGCCAGCAGTCGACGGACTAATCAGCCCCAGCATTTT.

The V and J genes are TRBV30 and TRBJ2-7; 8 bases fit TRBD1. Losses at the gene ends were 4 bases for V and 4 bases for J; bases not matched to a gene: 3. CDR1 and CDR2 (germline): GTSNPN, SVGIG (reference sequence). The CDR3 covers 12 residues. DNA of the CDR3: TGTGCCTGGAACAGGGGGTGGTACGAGCAGTACTTC. Protein: CAWNRGWYEQYF.

The rearrangement links TRBV19 to TRBJ1-4, with 7 bases fitting TRBD1. CDR1 and CDR2 from the germline V gene are LNHDA and SQIVND (reference sequence). The CDR3 has 16 amino acids. The V segment lost 5 bases and the J segment 4 bases; nucleotides outside the gene matches: 10. CDR3 in DNA: TGTGCCAGTAGTGCTTGGCAGGGGGAGGATAATGAAAAACTGTTTTTT. This translates into CASSAWQGEDNEKLFF.

The chain uses TRBV27 and TRBJ2-2; no clear D gene. Trimming took off 10 bases at V and 6 bases at J, with 18 bases between the two ends. The CDR3 totals 14 residues. Germline V lookup: CDR1 MNHEY, CDR2 SMNVEV (reference sequence). The DNA of the CDR3 is TGTGCCACCTGCGAGGAGAGGTTACCCGGGGAGCTGTTTTTT. Amino acid sequence: CATCEERLPGELFF.

The V call is TRBV2, the J call TRBJ2-5, with D unresolved. The J call may be mistaken, given a closer DNA end match to TRBJ2-7. CDR3 length: 11 amino acids. CDR1 SNHLY and CDR2 FYNNEI come from the germline V gene. CDR3 sequence (DNA): TGTGCCAGCAGTGAAATACCCGAGCAGTACTTC. Translated, it gives CASSEIPEQYF.

The rearrangement links TRBV2 to TRBJ2-5; 8 bases agree with TRBD1. The junction had 12 bases not matched to a gene; V was cut back by 7 bases and J by 2 bases. The CDR3 is 16 residues long. Germline V lookup: CDR1 SNHLY, CDR2 FYNNEI. The CDR3 DNA follows: TGTGCCAGCATGAGTAGGTCAGGGGGCTTACAAGAGACCCAGTACTTC. As protein: CASMSRSGGLQETQYF.

This clone was recorded once. The chain joins TRBV13 to TRBJ1-1, with 7 nucleotides matching TRBD1. V trimming: 9 bases; J trimming: 1 base; junction bases outside the gene matches: 5. Germline assignment: CDR1 PRHDT and CDR2 FYEKMQ (reference sequence). The length of the CDR3 is 13 residues. CDR3 amino acids: CARTTGRNTEAFF. The CDR3 region has the DNA TGTGCCAGAACGACAGGGAGGAACACTGAAGCTTTCTTT.

This rearrangement joins TRBV14 to TRBJ2-7; perhaps TRBD2 as D (5 bases). Trimming removed 1 base from V and 0 bases from J, with 22 bases in between. Germline CDR1 is SGHDN and CDR2 is FVKESK. The length of the CDR3 is 19 residues. CDR3 DNA sequence: TGTGCCAGCAGCCAAGTGGACGGGGAAGTTCGCCCGTCCTCCTACGAGCAGTACGTC. Amino acids: CASSQVDGEVRPSSYEQYV.

The CDR3 coding sequence is TGTGCCAGCAGCTTAGGGGCCAGGGGGACTCAGCCCCAGCATTTT. Its protein is CASSLGARGTQPQHF. This chain links TRBV7-2 with TRBJ1-5; 7 nucleotides align to TRBD1. This CDR3 spans 15 amino acids. Germline CDR1 SGHTA, CDR2 FQGNSA. The V gene end was trimmed by 1 base and the J gene end by 6 bases; junction bases not matched to a gene: 6.

The chain recombines TRBV21-1 with TRBJ2-5; the table names TRBD1, a call not compared with the DNA. TRBV21-1 is noted as a pseudogene. The CDR3 contains 15 residues. In DNA form, the CDR3 reads TGTGCCAGCGACCCAGGGGATCGGGGCAAAGAGACCCAGTACTTC. This codes for CASDPGDRGKETQYF.

The chain recombines TRBV20-1 with TRBJ2-5, with D maybe TRBD2 (5 bases). CDR1 DFQATT and CDR2 SNEGSKA come from the germline V gene (reference sequence). With 7 bases removed from V and 5 bases from J, the gap between germline ends came to 11 bases. There are 11 residues in the CDR3. CDR3 DNA: TGCAGTGTACGCGGCGGGGAGACCCAGTACTTC. Translating it yields CSVRGGETQYF.

This chain connects TRBV30 to TRBJ2-3; 9 bases match TRBD2. V shed 2 bases, J shed 1 base, and the junction held 7 bases outside the gene matches. Germline CDR1 and CDR2: GTSNPN and SVGIG (reference sequence). The CDR3 spans 16 residues. The CDR3 here is CAWSLVQRGGTDTQYF. The CDR3 region has the DNA TGTGCCTGGAGTCTCGTCCAGCGGGGGGGCACAGATACGCAGTATTTT. Drawing the rest from reference TRBV30 and TRBJ2-3, the complete variable domain is SQTIHQWPATLVQPVGSPLSLECTVEGTSNPNLYWYRQAAGRGLQLLFYSVGIGQISSEVPQNLSASRPQDRQFILSSKKLLLSDSGFYLCAWSLVQRGGTDTQYFGPGTRLTVL.

The chain recombines TRBV14 with TRBJ1-1; TRBD1 matches at 8 bases. With V trimmed by 4 bases and J by 8 bases, 9 bases remained unmatched. Germline values: CDR1 SGHDN, CDR2 FVKESK. The CDR3 runs 14 residues. The CDR3 reads CASSPLTGVAEAFF. In DNA form, the CDR3 reads TGTGCCAGCAGCCCCCTGACAGGGGTGGCCGAAGCTTTCTTT.

The rearrangement uses TRBV30 and TRBJ2-2, with D unclear. The CDR3 is 15 residues long. Germline loops: CDR1 GTSNPN, CDR2 SVGIG (reference sequence). V lost 2 bases to trimming and J lost 2 bases, with 12 bases between them. CDR3 amino acids: CAWSIVSSNTGELFF. In DNA, the CDR3 is TGTGCCTGGAGTATCGTGTCCTCTAACACCGGGGAGCTGTTTTTT.

The chain has TRBV11-3 and TRBJ2-5, with 10 bases lining up with TRBD1. The V gene's germline CDR1 is SGHNT and CDR2 YENEEA. CDR3 length equals 14 residues. Trimming took 5 bases from V and 3 from J; bases not matched to a gene: 3. The CDR3 here is CASSRGQGEETQYF. The CDR3 region has the DNA TGTGCCAGCAGCAGAGGACAGGGGGAAGAGACCCAGTACTTC.

The chain uses TRBV7-7 and TRBJ2-7; D may be TRBD1 (6 bases). CDR1 is SSHAT and CDR2 is FNYEAQ in the germline V gene (reference sequence). This CDR3 has 13 amino acids. The CDR3 loop reads CAMIGRGIYEQYV. CDR3 coding DNA: TGTGCTATGATCGGCAGGGGCATCTACGAGCAGTACGTC.

This clone was detected only once. This rearrangement joins TRBV19 to TRBJ1-5, with 10 bases aligning to TRBD1. J lost 7 bases, V lost 0 bases, and 6 bases had no gene match. CDR1 is LNHDA and CDR2 is SQIVND in the germline V gene (reference sequence). The CDR3 runs 16 residues. CDR3 sequence: CASSIDRWDRGQPQHF. For the CDR3, the DNA is TGTGCCAGTAGTATAGATCGGTGGGACAGGGGACAGCCCCAGCATTTT.

CDR3 sequence reads: CASGASGDYTQYF. The DNA of the CDR3 is TGTGCCAGCGGGGCTAGCGGGGATTATACGCAGTATTTT. The chain carries TRBV27 and TRBJ2-3; 9 nucleotides align to TRBD2. The germline V gene has CDR1 MNHEY and CDR2 SMNVEV (reference sequence). J lost 7 bases, V lost 8 bases, and 7 bases had no gene match. This CDR3 contains 13 residues.

The CDR3 DNA follows: TGTGCCAGCAGCCTTACAGGGCTGAACACTGAAGCTTTCTTT. It specifies CASSLTGLNTEAFF. The chain carries TRBV5-4 and TRBJ1-1; TRBD1 is a possible D gene (6 bases). The V and J ends lost 4 bases and 0 bases respectively, with 10 bases between them. This CDR3 region has 14 residues. Looked up from germline, CDR1 is SGHNT and CDR2 is YYREEE (reference sequence).